The T cell receptor beta chain under discussion was sequenced for a study of T cells in localized non-small cell lung cancer. Germline values: CDR1 MNHEY, CDR2 SVGAGI. The CDR3 spans 11 residues. Trimming removed 11 bases from V and 8 bases from J, with 13 bases in between. The data were produced by immunoSEQ multiplex PCR, yet TCRdb's version contains in-frame clones alone and is incomplete. The sample lists about 33,000 clones, roughly nine tenths occurring once. The chain has TRBV6-5 and TRBJ2-1; D not resolved. Sequences were derived from peripheral blood, sampled before any cancer treatment. The TCR comes from a man between 35 and 75 years old with stage I lung adenocarcinoma. The CDR3 DNA reads TGTGCCGTCACGGGCTTGGATGAGCAGTTCTTC. This codes for CAVTGLDEQFF.